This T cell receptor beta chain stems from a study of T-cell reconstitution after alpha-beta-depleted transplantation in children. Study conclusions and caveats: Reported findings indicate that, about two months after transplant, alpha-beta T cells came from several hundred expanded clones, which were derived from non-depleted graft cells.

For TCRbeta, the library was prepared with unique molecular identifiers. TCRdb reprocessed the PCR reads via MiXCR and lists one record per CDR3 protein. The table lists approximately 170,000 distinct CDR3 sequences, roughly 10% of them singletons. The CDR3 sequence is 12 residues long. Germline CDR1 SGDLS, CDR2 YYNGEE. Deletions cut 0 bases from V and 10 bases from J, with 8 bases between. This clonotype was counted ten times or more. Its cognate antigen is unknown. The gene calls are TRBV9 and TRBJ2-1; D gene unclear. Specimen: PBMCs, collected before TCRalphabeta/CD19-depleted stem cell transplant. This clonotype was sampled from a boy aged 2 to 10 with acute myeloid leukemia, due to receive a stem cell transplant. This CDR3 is CASSVELGEQFF. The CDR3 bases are TGTGCCAGCAGCGTAGAGCTAGGCGAGCAGTTCTTC.